These 29 T cell receptor beta chains were all obtained from the same sample, sequenced in a study of T cells in localized non-small cell lung cancer. Here immunoSEQ multiplex PCR was the method, and the copy in TCRdb shows in-frame clones only, minus some. The data show approximately 29,000 clones, about 80% seen once. The material sequenced was peripheral blood, taken before any cancer treatment. These receptors all come from a male donor older than 55 with stage II squamous cell lung carcinoma.

This sequence joins TRBV6-1 and TRBJ1-2; possible D gene TRBD1, 6 bases. V was clipped by 6 bases and J by 4 bases, with 12 bases between them. The CDR3 runs 13 residues. Per germline, CDR1 MNHNS and CDR2 SASEGT. CDR3 DNA sequence: TGTGCCAGCAGACCAGGGGACTCCTATGGCTACACCTTC. Translation: CASRPGDSYGYTF.

The CDR3 loop reads CASSLGGTVTEAFF. The CDR3 bases are TGTGCCAGCAGCTTAGGAGGGACAGTCACTGAAGCTTTCTTT. The chain couples TRBV7-3 to TRBJ1-1, with 7 bases lining up with TRBD1. The length of the CDR3 is 14 residues. Germline assignment: CDR1 SGHTA and CDR2 FQGTGA. The V segment lost 2 bases and the J segment 4 bases; nucleotides outside the gene matches: 4. Together with reference TRBV7-3 and TRBJ1-1, the CDR3 gives the full variable domain: GAGVSQTPSNKVTEKGKYVELRCDPISGHTALYWYRQSLGQGPEFLIYFQGTGAADDSGLPNDRFFAVRPEGSVSTLKIQRTERGDSAVYLCASSLGGTVTEAFFGQGTRLTVV.

Details on this clone: This sample also contains other DNA sequences that code for the same CDR3. This chain joins TRBV7-9 and TRBJ1-2; possibly TRBD1 for D (5 bases). The CDR3 covers 13 residues. Trimming pared 1 base from V and 8 bases from J, leaving 11 bases between. Germline V gives CDR1 SEHNR, CDR2 FQNEAQ (reference sequence). Here the CDR3 DNA reads TGTGCCAGCAGCTTAGGAGGGGCGGGGGGCTACACCTTC. Its protein is CASSLGGAGGYTF.

This clone was seen once. V usage is TRBV7-2 and J usage is TRBJ1-1; weak D call: TRBD1 (5 bases). CDR3 length: 14 residues. V was pared by 2 bases and J by 0 bases, with 7 bases between. Germline CDR1 SGHTA, CDR2 FQGNSA. CDR3 protein: CASSLRQLNTEAFF. CDR3 nucleotide sequence: TGTGCCAGCAGCTTACGACAGCTGAACACTGAAGCTTTCTTT.

The genes are TRBV2 and TRBJ2-1; 13 positions match TRBD2. CDR1 is SNHLY and CDR2 is FYNNEI in the germline V gene. The CDR3 length is 14 residues. With 8 bases clipped from V and 6 bases from J, the junction kept 4 bases outside the gene matches. This CDR3 reads CASARLAGGNEQFF. The CDR3 nucleotides read TGTGCCAGCGCCCGACTAGCGGGAGGCAATGAGCAGTTCTTC.

J is TRBJ1-1 and V is TRBV13; D might be TRBD1 (5 bases). Trimming took 5 bases from V and 4 from J, leaving 8 bases between them. CDR1 PRHDT and CDR2 FYEKMQ come from the germline V gene (reference sequence). This CDR3 region has 12 residues. CDR3: CASSKDSTEAFF. The DNA of the CDR3 is TGTGCCAGCAGCAAAGACAGCACTGAAGCTTTCTTT.

The V call is TRBV6-6, the J call TRBJ2-7; 14 bases line up with TRBD2. This CDR3 contains 16 residues. The trim removed 0 bases at V and 7 bases at J, leaving 5 bases unmatched. The V gene's germline CDR1 is MNHNY and CDR2 SVGAGI (reference sequence). This chain's CDR3 is CASSYSGTSGSGEQYF. CDR3 DNA sequence: TGTGCCAGCAGTTACTCGGGGACTAGCGGGAGTGGTGAGCAGTACTTC.

J is TRBJ2-7 and V is TRBV4-2; 14 bases line up with TRBD2. CDR1 and CDR2 (germline): LGHNA, YNFKEQ. The CDR3 runs to 17 residues. Losses at the gene ends were 5 bases for V and 1 base for J; bases not matched to a gene: 7. The CDR3 coding sequence is TGTGCCAGCAGCTACACGGGGACTAGCGGGAGTTCCTACGAGCAGTACTTC. This encodes CASSYTGTSGSSYEQYF.

The rearrangement uses TRBV5-4 and TRBJ1-5, with D unclear. The CDR3 runs to 15 residues. Trimming pared 1 base from V and 0 bases from J, leaving 8 bases between. Germline V lookup: CDR1 SGHNT, CDR2 YYREEE (reference sequence). The CDR3 spells CASSLWGYSNQPQHF. CDR3 in DNA: TGTGCCAGCAGCTTGTGGGGATATAGCAATCAGCCCCAGCATTTT.

The V and J genes are TRBV25-1 and TRBJ1-1, with D uncertain. Germline lookup yields CDR1 MGHDK and CDR2 SYGVNS. V lost 3 bases and J 0 bases, leaving 14 bases between the germline ends. The CDR3 is made up of 16 amino acids. The CDR3 DNA reads TGTGCCAGCAGTGATTCTCTTTCCGTGATGAACACTGAAGCTTTCTTT. Residues: CASSDSLSVMNTEAFF.

The chain recombines TRBV30 with TRBJ1-2, with TRBD1 identical over 9 bases. This CDR3 spans 15 amino acids. Trimming at V came to 4 bases and at J to 4 bases, leaving 10 bases not matched to a gene. The germline CDR1 and CDR2 sequences are GTSNPN and SVGIG (reference sequence). The CDR3 nucleotides read TGTGCCTGGAATTTAGAGACAGGGGGTTCCTATGGCTACACCTTC. As protein: CAWNLETGGSYGYTF.

The V call is TRBV29-1, the J call TRBJ2-7; D gene unclear. This CDR3 region has 12 residues. The V gene's germline CDR1 is SQVTM and CDR2 ANQGSEA. Trimming pared 4 bases from V and 0 bases from J, leaving 7 bases between. This chain's CDR3 is CSVAASSYEQYF. CDR3 DNA sequence: TGCAGCGTTGCGGCTAGCTCCTACGAGCAGTACTTC.

V gene TRBV9 combines with J gene TRBJ2-1, with 10 bases that match TRBD2. V lost 4 bases to trimming and J lost 8 bases; unmatched junction nucleotides: 6. CDR1 and CDR2 from the germline V gene are SGDLS and YYNGEE. This CDR3 is 14 amino acids long. CDR3 in amino acids: CASSPPAGGYEQFF. The CDR3 bases are TGTGCCAGCAGCCCTCCAGCGGGGGGGTATGAGCAGTTCTTC.

The chain carries TRBV5-1 and TRBJ1-1; D unclear. With 0 bases removed from V and 4 bases from J, the gap between germline ends came to 7 bases. Germline CDR1 SGHRS, CDR2 YFSETQ. CDR3 length: 13 amino acids. CDR3 loop: CASSLAPGTEAFF. CDR3 nucleotide sequence: TGCGCCAGCAGCTTGGCCCCAGGCACTGAAGCTTTCTTT.

The chain has TRBV29-1 and TRBJ2-7; D is possibly TRBD1 or TRBD2 (6 bases each). Deletions cut 3 bases from V and 3 bases from J, with 24 bases between. The germline V gene encodes CDR1 SQVTM and CDR2 ANQGSEA. This CDR3 has 17 amino acids. The CDR3 region is CSVDKVSGEGGLYEQYF. The CDR3, as DNA: TGCAGCGTTGACAAGGTGTCAGGGGAAGGGGGACTCTACGAGCAGTACTTC.

This sequence joins TRBV7-2 and TRBJ1-2; 7 nucleotides line up with TRBD1. Per germline, CDR1 SGHTA and CDR2 FQGNSA. This CDR3 contains 14 residues. V was clipped by 5 bases and J by 5 bases; unmatched bases: 8. The CDR3 loop reads CASSRDREGYGYTF. The CDR3 DNA reads as TGTGCCAGCAGCCGTGACAGGGAGGGATATGGCTACACCTTC.

The rearrangement links TRBV5-6 to TRBJ1-1, with TRBD1 identical over 10 bases. V gave up 1 base and J gave up 3 bases; unmatched junction bases: 9. Germline loops: CDR1 SGHDT, CDR2 YYEEEE. The CDR3 covers 17 residues. CDR3 DNA: TGTGCCAGCAGCTTGAATATTGGGACAGGGGTCGACACTGAAGCTTTCTTT. Encoded protein: CASSLNIGTGVDTEAFF. The whole variable domain, filled in from reference TRBV5-6 and TRBJ1-1, reads DAGVTQSPTHLIKTRGQQVTLRCSPKSGHDTVSWYQQALGQGPQFIFQYYEEEERQRGNFPDRFSGHQFPNYSSELNVNALLLGDSALYLCASSLNIGTGVDTEAFFGQGTRLTVV.

This chain uses TRBV2 with TRBJ2-7; TRBD1 matches at 9 bases. Per germline, CDR1 SNHLY and CDR2 FYNNEI. The CDR3 runs to 15 residues. V shed 6 bases and J 2 bases; nucleotides not matched to a gene: 8. CDR3 loop: CASSLADRGTYEQYF. CDR3 sequence (DNA): TGTGCCAGCAGCCTTGCGGACAGGGGCACCTACGAGCAGTACTTC.

This chain links TRBV4-1 with TRBJ2-3, with TRBD1 matching over 7 bases. Per the germline V gene, CDR1 is MGHRA and CDR2 is YSYEKL. The CDR3 spans 17 residues. V lost 2 bases to trimming and J lost 2 bases; unmatched junction nucleotides: 10. The DNA of the CDR3 is TGCGCCAGCAGCCAAACTAAGACAGGGCGGTTCACAGATACGCAGTATTTT. Its translation is CASSQTKTGRFTDTQYF.

The J gene is TRBJ2-7, the V gene TRBV11-2, with a tentative D call TRBD2 (6 bases). Germline assignment: CDR1 SGHAT and CDR2 FQNNGV. This CDR3 has 16 amino acids. Trimming took 5 bases from V and 5 from J, leaving 22 bases between them. The CDR3 loop is CASSPTWRAQSNEQYF. CDR3 DNA sequence: TGTGCCAGCAGCCCCACGTGGAGGGCGCAGTCGAACGAGCAGTACTTC.

This clone was seen only once. The rearrangement joins TRBV5-1 to TRBJ2-7; 14 bases line up with TRBD2. Germline CDR1 SGHRS, CDR2 YFSETQ. The CDR3 sequence is 17 residues long. The ends lost 2 bases at V and 2 bases at J; junction bases unmatched: 6. CDR3 amino acids: CASSFSGTSGSPYEQYF. DNA for the CDR3: TGCGCCAGCAGCTTTTCCGGGACTAGCGGGAGTCCCTACGAGCAGTACTTC.

This clone was picked up a small number of times. The CDR3 bases are TGTGCCTGTTCGACAGGGCGGACTAATGAAAAACTGTTTTTT. It yields the protein CACSTGRTNEKLFF. This chain uses TRBV30 with TRBJ1-4, with 7 bases fitting TRBD1. Germline CDR1 GTSNPN, CDR2 SVGIG (reference sequence). The ends lost 6 bases at V and 2 bases at J; junction bases unmatched: 6. The CDR3 runs 14 residues.

The rearrangement joins TRBV5-4 to TRBJ2-7; TRBD1 matches at 9 bases. The CDR3 is 15 amino acids. The germline V gene has CDR1 SGHNT and CDR2 YYREEE (reference sequence). With V trimmed by 3 bases and J by 4 bases, 8 bases remained unmatched. CDR3 region: CASSSGGDRAYEQYF. CDR3 coding DNA: TGTGCCAGCAGCTCTGGGGGGGACAGGGCATACGAGCAGTACTTC.

V and J are TRBV5-1 and TRBJ1-1; D unclear. Germline CDR1 and CDR2: SGHRS and YFSETQ. The ends were cut back, 2 bases at V and 0 bases at J, with 8 bases in the middle. The CDR3 length is 14 residues. CDR3 in DNA: TGCGCCAGCAGCTTAGGGCCCATGAACACTGAAGCTTTCTTT. This encodes CASSLGPMNTEAFF.

The rearrangement links TRBV6-1 to TRBJ1-1; no reliable D call. With 3 bases removed from V and 2 bases from J, the gap between germline ends came to 4 bases. In germline, CDR1 is MNHNS, CDR2 SASEGT. CDR3 length: 12 residues. This CDR3 is CASSDLNTEAFF. The CDR3 nucleotides are TGTGCCAGCAGTGACCTAAACACTGAAGCTTTCTTT.

CDR3 sequence: CASSPRGGPGETQYF. For the CDR3, the DNA is TGTGCCAGCAGTCCGCGGGGAGGGCCTGGTGAGACCCAGTACTTC. J is TRBJ2-5 and V is TRBV28, with 7 positions matching TRBD2. Germline V gene lookup returns CDR1 MDHEN and CDR2 SYDVKM. The junction had 11 bases not matched to a gene; V was cut back by 5 bases and J by 5 bases. This CDR3 is 15 amino acids long.

This chain's CDR3 is CASSVENTIYF. For the CDR3, the DNA is TGTGCCAGTAGTGTCGAGAACACCATATATTTT. This chain links TRBV19 with TRBJ1-3; no definite D call. The CDR3 is 11 amino acids. V was trimmed by 5 bases and J by 7 bases, leaving 6 bases between them. Germline V gene data show CDR1 as LNHDA and CDR2 as SQIVND (reference sequence).

This sequence joins TRBV11-2 and TRBJ1-5; maybe TRBD1 (5 bases). The CDR3 runs to 13 residues. Germline lookup yields CDR1 SGHAT and CDR2 FQNNGV. Trimming pared 5 bases from V and 5 bases from J, leaving 10 bases between. This chain's CDR3 is CASSTGQDQPQHF. The CDR3 DNA reads TGTGCCAGCAGCACCGGACAAGATCAGCCCCAGCATTTT.

This clone has just a few counts. V and J are TRBV7-6 and TRBJ1-1; TRBD1 agrees at 9 bases. With 2 bases clipped from V and 3 bases from J, the junction kept 7 bases outside the gene matches. Germline V gives CDR1 SGHVS, CDR2 FNYEAQ. This CDR3 comprises 16 residues. The CDR3 region is CASSLTPGQGDTEAFF. Written as DNA, the CDR3 is TGTGCCAGCAGCTTAACTCCGGGACAGGGTGACACTGAAGCTTTCTTT.